Below, 26 T cell receptor beta chains from the same sample are listed, as sequenced in a study of blood T cell repertoires in COVID-19. This table comes from immunoSEQ multiplex PCR, and its TCRdb copy is limited to in-frame clones, with some not included. The repertoire includes roughly 330,000 clones, around 87% of them detected once, and 5.3% sits in the top ten. What was sequenced was PBMCs or T cells enriched from blood (not recorded which). The source of these receptors is a woman in her 30s who had recovered from COVID-19.

This clone was seen a handful of times. The V gene is TRBV7-9, the J gene TRBJ2-1, with unresolved D. V gave up 1 base and J gave up 8 bases, with 3 bases separating them. From germline, CDR1 is SEHNR and CDR2 FQNEAQ (reference sequence). This CDR3 contains 11 residues. The CDR3 loop reads CASSLGDEQFF. The CDR3 bases are TGTGCCAGCAGCTTAGGCGATGAGCAGTTCTTC. The full variable domain, rest sourced from reference TRBV7-9 and TRBJ2-1, is DTGVSQNPRHKITKRGQNVTFRCDPISEHNRLYWYRQTLGQGPEFLTYFQNEAQLEKSRLLSDRFSAERPKGSFSTLEIQRTEQGDSAMYLCASSLGDEQFFGPGTRLTVL.

The V and J genes are TRBV12-3 or TRBV12-4 and TRBJ2-3; possibly TRBD2 for D (6 bases). This CDR3 has 12 amino acids. The ends were cut back, 6 bases at V and 6 bases at J, with 10 bases in the middle. In DNA, the CDR3 is TGTGCCAGCAGGACGGGACTTGATACGCAGTATTTT. The encoded protein is CASRTGLDTQYF.

The chain uses TRBV2 and TRBJ1-6, with 7 bases fitting TRBD1. V lost 3 bases, J lost 7 bases, and 3 bases stayed unmatched. The CDR3 is 14 amino acids. Germline-derived CDR1 and CDR2 are SNHLY and FYNNEI. CDR3 in DNA: TGTGCCAGCAGTGAGCGGACAGGCAATTCACCCCTCCACTTT. It encodes CASSERTGNSPLHF. Full variable domain (outside the CDR3, taken from reference TRBV2 and TRBJ1-6): EPEVTQTPSHQVTQMGQEVILRCVPISNHLYFYWYRQILGQKVEFLVSFYNNEISEKSEIFDDQFSVERPDGSNFTLKIRSTKLEDSAMYFCASSERTGNSPLHFGNGTRLTVT.

The genes are TRBV7-2 and TRBJ1-1; D possibly corresponds to TRBD1 (5 bases). Germline V gives CDR1 SGHTA, CDR2 FQGNSA. CDR3 length: 16 residues. The V end lost 5 bases, the J end lost 0 bases, and 16 bases lay between the germline ends. CDR3 nucleotide sequence: TGTGCCAGCAGCCGCGGGGGGTCCTTTGTGAACACTGAAGCTTTCTTT. Translated: CASSRGGSFVNTEAFF.

J is TRBJ2-3 and V is TRBV5-1; 8 positions match TRBD2. V shed 3 bases and J 6 bases; nucleotides not matched to a gene: 6. Looked up from germline, CDR1 is SGHRS and CDR2 is YFSETQ. The CDR3 loop spans 14 amino acids. CDR3 loop: CASSYGTSIDTQYF. The DNA for the CDR3 is TGCGCCAGCAGCTACGGGACTAGTATCGATACGCAGTATTTT.

The chain recombines TRBV10-1 with TRBJ1-1; weak D call: TRBD1 (6 bases). Germline-derived CDR1 and CDR2 are WNHNN and SYGVQD (reference sequence). Trimming left V 0 bases short and J 1 base short, with 15 bases between. The CDR3 length is 17 residues. The CDR3 coding sequence is TGCGCCAGCAGTGAGTCAGGAACCGGGACAAAGAACACTGAAGCTTTCTTT. Translating gives CASSESGTGTKNTEAFF.

This clone appeared a single time. The chain couples TRBV21-1 to TRBJ2-5; the D call TRBD1 from the table was never checked on the DNA. TRBV21-1 counts as a pseudogene. The CDR3 is 15 amino acids. The CDR3 DNA reads TGTGCCAGCAGCAATTTGGACAGGTACCAAGAGACCCAGTACTTC. This translates into CASSNLDRYQETQYF.

The chain carries TRBV11-3 and TRBJ2-7, with 8 nucleotides matching TRBD1. The CDR3 loop spans 14 amino acids. Germline V gene data show CDR1 as SGHNT and CDR2 as YENEEA. The junction had 7 bases not matched to a gene; V was cut back by 4 bases and J by 5 bases. CDR3 protein: CASSSRDRPNEQYF. The CDR3 DNA reads TGTGCCAGCAGCTCCCGGGACAGGCCAAACGAGCAGTACTTC.

This chain joins TRBV30 and TRBJ2-3; 7 bases are shared with TRBD2. Germline CDR1 is GTSNPN and CDR2 is SVGIG (reference sequence). The CDR3 sequence is 16 residues long. Germline trimming cut 0 bases from V and 2 bases from J; bases unmatched to any gene: 8. The CDR3 is CAWSVRGTILTDTQYF. The DNA of the CDR3 is TGTGCCTGGAGTGTTCGCGGGACTATTCTCACAGATACGCAGTATTTT.

The chain uses TRBV11-2 and TRBJ1-6; 9 bases align to TRBD1. The CDR3 has 15 residues. V trimming: 5 bases; J trimming: 9 bases; junction bases outside the gene matches: 8. Germline loops: CDR1 SGHAT, CDR2 FQNNGV. The CDR3 sequence: CASSVRGQGSSPLHF. The CDR3 DNA is TGTGCCAGCAGCGTCCGGGGACAGGGAAGTTCACCCCTCCACTTT.

The chain carries TRBV7-2 and TRBJ1-2; 12 bases line up with TRBD1. CDR3 length: 17 residues. Germline trimming cut 3 bases from V and 8 bases from J; bases unmatched to any gene: 13. Germline V gives CDR1 SGHTA, CDR2 FQGNSA. In DNA, the CDR3 is TGTGCCAGCAGCTTTTATCCCGGGACAGGGGGCGTAGAGGGCTACACCTTC. Amino acids: CASSFYPGTGGVEGYTF.

V usage is TRBV7-2 and J usage is TRBJ2-1, with D perhaps TRBD2 (6 bases). CDR1 is SGHTA and CDR2 is FQGNSA in the germline V gene. Trimming removed 6 bases from V and 3 bases from J, with 18 bases in between. The CDR3 extends over 16 amino acids. The CDR3: CASSRYSRGSYNEQFF. The CDR3 DNA reads TGTGCCAGCAGTCGCTACTCGCGGGGAAGCTACAATGAGCAGTTCTTC.

The chain employs TRBV10-3 and TRBJ1-3; TRBD1 matches at 9 bases. Germline values: CDR1 ENHRY, CDR2 SYGVKD. The CDR3 loop spans 17 amino acids. The trim removed 0 bases at V and 8 bases at J, leaving 11 bases unmatched. CDR3 nucleotides: TGTGCCATCAGTGAGTCGAGGAGGGACAGGGTCTGGGACACCATATATTTT. Amino acid sequence: CAISESRRDRVWDTIYF.

The rearrangement joins TRBV5-4 to TRBJ2-5; D ambiguous. The V gene lost 3 bases and the J gene lost 5 bases, with 11 bases spanning the gap. Looked up from germline, CDR1 is SGHNT and CDR2 is YYREEE (reference sequence). This CDR3 has 13 amino acids. DNA of the CDR3: TGTGCCAGCAGCTACCCGCTCAGGGAGACCCAGTACTTC. It encodes CASSYPLRETQYF. Full variable domain (rest looked up from reference TRBV5-4 and TRBJ2-5): ETGVTQSPTHLIKTRGQQVTLRCSSQSGHNTVSWYQQALGQGPQFIFQYYREEENGRGNFPPRFSGLQFPNYSSELNVNALELDDSALYLCASSYPLRETQYFGPGTRLLVL.

V is TRBV28 and J is TRBJ1-4; 7 bases align to TRBD1. V shed 8 bases and J 8 bases; nucleotides not matched to a gene: 8. CDR1 is MDHEN and CDR2 is SYDVKM in the germline V gene. The CDR3 is 13 amino acids. CDR3: CASYDRAVEKLFF. The CDR3 DNA sequence: TGTGCCAGCTATGACAGGGCGGTAGAAAAACTGTTTTTT.

The rearrangement links TRBV2 to TRBJ2-1; D is uncertain. This CDR3 contains 9 residues. CDR1 is SNHLY and CDR2 is FYNNEI in the germline V gene. With 11 bases removed from V and 9 bases from J, the gap between germline ends came to 8 bases. The CDR3 DNA reads TGTGCCCTCGGGTCTGAGCAGTTCTTC. It codes for CALGSEQFF.

This clone was observed a single time. The chain is built from TRBV11-3 and TRBJ1-2; tentatively, D is TRBD1 (5 bases). The CDR3 runs 17 residues. V was trimmed by 5 bases and J by 3 bases, leaving 22 bases between them. Germline lookup yields CDR1 SGHNT and CDR2 YENEEA. The DNA for the CDR3 is TGTGCCAGCAGCCCCAGTCGATGGGGGGGAAAGGACTATGGCTACACCTTC. The encoded protein is CASSPSRWGGKDYGYTF.

V gene TRBV28 combines with J gene TRBJ2-3; possibly TRBD2 for D (7 bases). The CDR3 runs 15 residues. V was clipped by 7 bases and J by 0 bases, with 14 bases between them. Germline values: CDR1 MDHEN, CDR2 SYDVKM. The CDR3 is CASITGGPSTDTQYF. The CDR3, as DNA: TGTGCCAGCATTACGGGGGGCCCTAGCACAGATACGCAGTATTTT.

This clone was detected only once. This rearrangement joins TRBV5-7 to TRBJ2-3; the match to TRBD2 covers 8 bases. TRBV5-7 is labeled an ORF, and its function is uncertain. The length of the CDR3 is 18 residues. The V gene end was trimmed by 2 bases and the J gene end by 3 bases; junction bases not matched to a gene: 14. The DNA of the CDR3 is TGTGCCAGCAGCTTCTGGACTAGGCGGGGGGCCGAGACAGATACGCAGTATTTT. This encodes CASSFWTRRGAETDTQYF.

The chain links TRBV7-2 to TRBJ2-7, with D unresolved. The CDR3 is made up of 14 amino acids. Trimming cost V 3 bases and J 2 bases, with 11 bases left between them. Germline loops: CDR1 SGHTA, CDR2 FQGNSA. This CDR3 reads CASSFGVQTYEQYF. The CDR3 DNA reads TGTGCCAGCAGCTTTGGCGTACAGACCTACGAGCAGTACTTC.

CDR3 nucleotides: TGTGCCAGCAGTCCAGGACAGGGGACCAGTGGCTACACCTTC. Translated: CASSPGQGTSGYTF. The chain couples TRBV28 to TRBJ1-2, with 9 bases aligning to TRBD1. V gave up 5 bases and J gave up 7 bases; unmatched junction bases: 8. The CDR3 sequence is 14 residues long. Germline CDR1 MDHEN, CDR2 SYDVKM.

The genes are TRBV7-2 and TRBJ2-3; TRBD2 might be the D (5 bases). Trimming took 6 bases from V and 1 from J, leaving 11 bases between them. Germline lookup yields CDR1 SGHTA and CDR2 FQGNSA. CDR3 length: 14 amino acids. The CDR3 here is CASRERVGTDTQYF. The CDR3 nucleotides read TGTGCCAGCAGGGAGAGGGTCGGCACAGATACGCAGTATTTT.

The V and J genes are TRBV2 and TRBJ1-5, with D maybe TRBD1 (5 bases). This CDR3 spans 14 amino acids. Trimming stripped 1 base from V and 5 bases from J, with 9 bases between. Germline-derived CDR1 and CDR2 are SNHLY and FYNNEI. As DNA, the CDR3 is TGTGCCAGCAGTGAAGGGTGGGGCGATCAGCCCCAGCATTTT. Its translation is CASSEGWGDQPQHF.

The gene calls are TRBV27 and TRBJ1-5; 8 bases map to TRBD1. CDR1 and CDR2 (germline): MNHEY, SMNVEV (reference sequence). The CDR3 runs 18 residues. CDR3 nucleotides: TGTGACAGAGGGGGACAGGCCACCGGATTTTATAGCAATCAGCCCCAGCATTTT. Translation: CDRGGQATGFYSNQPQHF.

This chain links TRBV7-6 with TRBJ2-2, with a tentative D call TRBD2 (6 bases). V was clipped by 1 base and J by 7 bases, with 7 bases between them. CDR3 length equals 13 residues. Looked up from germline, CDR1 is SGHVS and CDR2 is FNYEAQ. This CDR3 reads CASSLDGGGELFF. CDR3 coding DNA: TGTGCCAGCAGCTTAGACGGGGGCGGGGAGCTGTTTTTT.

This chain uses TRBV4-1 with TRBJ1-2; no reliable D call. V was cut by 1 base and J by 8 bases, with 23 bases left in between. This CDR3 spans 17 amino acids. The V gene's germline CDR1 is MGHRA and CDR2 YSYEKL. The DNA for the CDR3 is TGCGCCAGCAGCCAAGTGTTAGGCAGCGACGATGCTGGGGGCTACACCTTC. Encoded protein: CASSQVLGSDDAGGYTF.